This TCR beta chain was identified in a study of T cells after yellow fever vaccination. Note on this clonotype: Its specificity is not known.

The CDR3 sequence is 15 residues long. Trimming left V 4 bases short and J 7 bases short, with 17 bases between. Germline loops: CDR1 KGHSH, CDR2 LQKENI. Overall study results and limits: FACS-sorted repertoires might harbor abundant contaminating clonotypes from the bulk population. Only a small proportion of the clonotypes turned up in both the CD4 and the CD8 compartments, likely arising from convergent recombination.

TCRdb re-called the 5' RACE reads with MiXCR, one entry per CDR3 protein. The table shows some 560,000 distinct CDR3 sequences, with about 17% occurring only once. The V and J genes are TRBV18 and TRBJ1-5; no firm D call. Sequencing was performed on PBMCs, taken 5 days after the first yellow fever vaccination. The clonotype comes from a man between 18 and 35 years old who received the YFV17D yellow fever vaccine. The CDR3 is CASSQSAGVGQPQHF. In DNA, the CDR3 is TGTGCCAGCTCACAAAGCGCAGGTGTAGGCCAGCCCCAGCATTTT.